These 2 T cell receptor beta chains originate from one sample sequenced in a study of T-cell memory formation after mild COVID-19. TCRdb re-called the 5' RACE reads through MiXCR, storing one row per CDR3 protein. The sample contains about 310,000 distinct CDR3 sequences, around a sixth of which appear only once. The sample was PBMCs or a T cell subset sorted from them (not recorded which). These receptor sequences come from a man in his late teens or twenties who had mild COVID-19 (a few samples of this study predate the infection). Cell type and time point are not known.

The chain employs TRBV3-1 and TRBJ2-3; no firm D call. Trimming left V 1 base short and J 4 bases short, with 9 bases between. CDR1 is LGHDT and CDR2 is YNNKEL in the germline V gene (reference sequence). This CDR3 spans 14 amino acids. The CDR3 loop is CASSQARSADTQYF. The CDR3 DNA is TGTGCCAGCAGCCAAGCCAGATCAGCAGATACGCAGTATTTT.

This clonotype has a handful of counts. CDR3 DNA: TGCAGTGCTAGAGATGGGCCCCTGGAGACCCAGTACTTC. This gives the protein CSARDGPLETQYF. This chain uses TRBV20-1 with TRBJ2-5; D is unclear. This CDR3 is 13 amino acids long. Trimming took off 0 bases at V and 5 bases at J, with 10 bases between the two ends. Per germline, CDR1 DFQATT and CDR2 SNEGSKA (reference sequence).